The T cell receptor beta chain described here comes from a study of blood T cells in healthy people across ages. Findings and limits, study-wide: CMV status of donors was not determined, possibly confounding expanded clonotype changes.

This CDR3 region has 14 residues. Germline CDR1 is LNHDA and CDR2 is SQIVND (reference sequence). The V and J ends lost 5 bases and 4 bases respectively, with 11 bases between them. Next came a second PCR, run for about 6 to 12 cycles, which used a sample-barcoded 5' primer along with a J-beta primer mix. Tagging of each cDNA molecule was performed by a template-switch adaptor with 12 random nucleotides. MiXCR was run by TCRdb on the 5' RACE reads, yielding one entry per CDR3 protein. This table has more than 1,400,000 distinct CDR3 sequences, around two fifths appearing once. This clonotype was seen only a few times. Its antigen is still unknown.

The chain is built from TRBV19 and TRBJ1-4, with D hard to call. The sample was blood. This sequence was found in a woman between 18 and 30 years old in good health. The CDR3, as DNA: TGTGCCAGTAGTTCCCAAAGGAGTAATGAAAAACTGTTTTTT. Its translation is CASSSQRSNEKLFF.